One sample yielded the 19 T cell receptor beta chains listed below, sequenced in a study of blood T cell repertoires in COVID-19 (dated by TCRdb to between 2020 and 2021). Library preparation used the immunoSEQ multiplex PCR assay. In its TCRdb copy, this immuneACCESS table keeps in-frame sequences only and misses some clones. Where compared with another copy, unresolved V genes explain less than half of these, and the others have no known cause. This sample comprises about 40,000 clones, 91% of them detected only once. The ten largest clones capture around 5.1% of the sample. Input material: peripheral blood. Receptors originate from a woman of 80 years or more with acute or convalescent COVID-19.

In its sample, this clone was seen once. This rearrangement joins TRBV29-1 to TRBJ2-2, with D possibly TRBD1 on 6 matching bases. The V and J ends lost 1 base and 7 bases respectively, with 13 bases between them. CDR1 is SQVTM and CDR2 is ANQGSEA in the germline V gene. This CDR3 is built from 14 residues. The CDR3 loop is CSVEVTGWGGELFF. CDR3 DNA: TGCAGCGTTGAAGTAACAGGGTGGGGCGGGGAGCTGTTTTTT.

V is TRBV2 and J is TRBJ2-7, with 13 positions matching TRBD2. Trimming at V came to 6 bases and at J to 7 bases, leaving 9 bases not matched to a gene. The CDR3 is made up of 15 amino acids. Looked up from germline, CDR1 is SNHLY and CDR2 is FYNNEI. CDR3 sequence (DNA): TGTGCCAGCAGAACTAGCGGGGGGGGATTGAGGGAGCAGTACTTC. Translation: CASRTSGGGLREQYF. Based on the CDR3 plus reference TRBV2 and TRBJ2-7, the full variable domain is EPEVTQTPSHQVTQMGQEVILRCVPISNHLYFYWYRQILGQKVEFLVSFYNNEISEKSEIFDDQFSVERPDGSNFTLKIRSTKLEDSAMYFCASRTSGGGLREQYFGPGTRLTVT.

This clone has just one count. The V call is TRBV19, the J call TRBJ1-1; 11 positions match TRBD1. The V gene's germline CDR1 is LNHDA and CDR2 SQIVND (reference sequence). V trimming: 4 bases; J trimming: 3 bases; junction bases outside the gene matches: 4. The CDR3 is made up of 15 amino acids. CDR3 nucleotides: TGTGCCAGTAGTACCCGGGACAGGGGGGACACTGAAGCTTTCTTT. Its translation is CASSTRDRGDTEAFF.

The chain is built from TRBV7-9 and TRBJ1-3; D is uncertain. CDR1 and CDR2 (germline): SEHNR, FQNEAQ (reference sequence). The V end lost 2 bases, the J end lost 1 base, and 6 bases lay between the germline ends. CDR3 length: 14 residues. In DNA, the CDR3 is TGTGCCAGCAGCTTACGAGGGTCTGGAAACACCATATATTTT. It codes for CASSLRGSGNTIYF.

This clone was seen a single time. The chain couples TRBV7-2 to TRBJ2-5; TRBD2 agrees at 8 bases. The CDR3 runs to 15 residues. The J segment lost 5 bases and the V segment lost 3 bases, leaving 8 bases of the junction unmatched. Germline assignment: CDR1 SGHTA and CDR2 FQGNSA. The CDR3 spells CASSLTGGRGETQYF. The CDR3 DNA is TGTGCCAGCAGCTTGACGGGGGGGAGGGGCGAGACCCAGTACTTC.

The chain uses TRBV5-8 and TRBJ1-5; D is uncertain. V was cut by 2 bases and J by 9 bases, with 6 bases left in between. The V gene's germline CDR1 is SGHTS and CDR2 YDEGEE. The CDR3 consists of 11 residues. In DNA, the CDR3 is TGTGCCAGCAGCTTACTACCGCCCCAGCATTTT. Encoded protein: CASSLLPPQHF. The whole variable domain, remainder taken from reference TRBV5-8 and TRBJ1-5, is EAGVTQSPTHLIKTRGQQATLRCSPISGHTSVYWYQQALGLGLQFLLWYDEGEERNRGNFPPRFSGRQFPNYSSELNVNALELEDSALYLCASSLLPPQHFGDGTRLSIL.

V usage is TRBV4-1 and J usage is TRBJ1-5; 7 bases agree with TRBD1. Losses at the gene ends were 0 bases for V and 6 bases for J; bases not matched to a gene: 8. This CDR3 is 16 amino acids long. CDR1 and CDR2 (germline): MGHRA, YSYEKL. CDR3 nucleotides: TGCGCCAGCAGCCAAGAGAAGGGGGCAGTAGGTCAGCCCCAGCATTTT. Its protein is CASSQEKGAVGQPQHF.

This clone was recorded once. The chain employs TRBV6-5 and TRBJ2-7; 11 positions agree with TRBD1. Germline loops: CDR1 MNHEY, CDR2 SVGAGI. This CDR3 comprises 14 residues. V trimming: 6 bases; J trimming: 3 bases; junction bases outside the gene matches: 4. DNA of the CDR3: TGTGCCAGCAGAGGACAGGGGGCCTACTACGAGCAGTACTTC. Amino acids: CASRGQGAYYEQYF.

The chain is built from TRBV11-2 and TRBJ2-7, with TRBD1 matching over 9 bases. V lost 6 bases and J lost 6; bases outside the gene matches: 9. Germline CDR1 SGHAT, CDR2 FQNNGV. The CDR3 is made up of 14 amino acids. The CDR3: CASRFPGQGGEQYF. Written as DNA, the CDR3 is TGTGCCAGCAGGTTCCCGGGACAGGGAGGCGAGCAGTACTTC.

The gene calls are TRBV19 and TRBJ1-2; 10 bases match TRBD1. The CDR3 has 17 residues. Germline loops: CDR1 LNHDA, CDR2 SQIVND (reference sequence). V shed 5 bases, J shed 2 bases, and the junction held 11 bases outside the gene matches. CDR3 residues: CASSPVRLGQGNYGYTF. The CDR3 DNA sequence: TGTGCCAGTAGTCCGGTTCGGTTGGGACAGGGGAACTATGGCTACACCTTC.

This chain uses TRBV3-1 (or the pseudogene TRBV3-2) with TRBJ2-5; D unclear. Trimming cost V 4 bases and J 7 bases, with 10 bases left between them. The CDR3 runs to 12 residues. CDR1 is LGHDT and CDR2 is YNNKEL in the germline V gene (reference sequence). The CDR3 DNA reads TGTGCCAGCAGCCGCGCTCGCGGGACCCAGTACTTC. Its translation is CASSRARGTQYF.

Of note for this clone: Other DNA sequences in the same sample also yield this CDR3. This chain connects TRBV2 to TRBJ1-5; 9 nucleotides line up with TRBD1. J gave up 2 bases and V 4 bases, and 0 bases lay outside the gene matches. Germline CDR1 reads SNHLY; CDR2 reads FYNNEI. The CDR3 totals 14 residues. In DNA, the CDR3 is TGTGCCAGCAGTGGGACAGGGGGCAATCAGCCCCAGCATTTT. This translates into CASSGTGGNQPQHF.

This sequence joins TRBV24-1 and TRBJ1-5; D call uncertain. In germline, CDR1 is KGHDR, CDR2 SFDVKD. Trimming stripped 3 bases from V and 4 bases from J, with 12 bases between. The CDR3 runs to 15 residues. CDR3 in amino acids: CATSDPPGPNQPQHF. DNA for the CDR3: TGTGCCACCAGTGATCCACCGGGTCCGAATCAGCCCCAGCATTTT.

The chain employs TRBV24-1 and TRBJ2-2; 7 nucleotides match TRBD1. V dropped 4 bases and J dropped 5; count of bases not matched to a gene: 9. The CDR3 has 16 residues. The germline V gene has CDR1 KGHDR and CDR2 SFDVKD. CDR3 coding DNA: TGTGCCACCAGTGACCCCCGACAGGGCAGGACCGGGGAGCTGTTTTTT. This encodes CATSDPRQGRTGELFF.

The V and J genes are TRBV30 and TRBJ1-1; 7 bases align to TRBD1. The CDR3 is made up of 14 amino acids. Per the germline V gene, CDR1 is GTSNPN and CDR2 is SVGIG (reference sequence). Losses at the gene ends were 3 bases for V and 4 bases for J; bases not matched to a gene: 8. The DNA for the CDR3 is TGTGCCTGGAGCCGACAGGGAGTATTCACTGAAGCTTTCTTT. Translation gives CAWSRQGVFTEAFF.

This clone appeared once. The V and J genes are TRBV10-3 and TRBJ1-5; perhaps TRBD1 as D (5 bases). With 2 bases removed from V and 4 bases from J, the gap between germline ends came to 6 bases. Germline-derived CDR1 and CDR2 are ENHRY and SYGVKD. The CDR3 consists of 13 residues. For the CDR3, the DNA is TGTGCCATCAGTGAGGGGGGGAATCAGCCCCAGCATTTT. Translated, it gives CAISEGGNQPQHF.

The rearrangement links TRBV6-5 to TRBJ2-5; a possible D gene is TRBD2 (6 bases). Germline V lookup: CDR1 MNHEY, CDR2 SVGAGI. Trimming stripped 5 bases from V and 7 bases from J, with 11 bases between. This CDR3 spans 12 amino acids. The chain's CDR3 is CASSQPGGTQYF. In DNA, the CDR3 is TGTGCCAGCAGTCAGCCCGGGGGGACCCAGTACTTC.

This clone was picked up one time. This chain joins TRBV18 and TRBJ2-3; 8 bases map to TRBD2. Per germline, CDR1 KGHSH and CDR2 LQKENI. Germline trimming cut 3 bases from V and 4 bases from J; bases unmatched to any gene: 9. CDR3 length: 16 residues. CDR3 in DNA: TGTGCCAGCTCACCCGAAATTCTAGCGGGTGCAGATACGCAGTATTTT. Translation: CASSPEILAGADTQYF.

The chain combines TRBV18 with TRBJ2-2; D is perhaps TRBD2 (6 bases). Trimming cost V 6 bases and J 3 bases, with 14 bases left between them. The CDR3 is 15 amino acids. Germline V gene lookup returns CDR1 KGHSH and CDR2 LQKENI. For the CDR3, the DNA is TGTGCCAGCTCCCTGACGGGGGTTGACACCGGGGAGCTGTTTTTT. Protein product: CASSLTGVDTGELFF.